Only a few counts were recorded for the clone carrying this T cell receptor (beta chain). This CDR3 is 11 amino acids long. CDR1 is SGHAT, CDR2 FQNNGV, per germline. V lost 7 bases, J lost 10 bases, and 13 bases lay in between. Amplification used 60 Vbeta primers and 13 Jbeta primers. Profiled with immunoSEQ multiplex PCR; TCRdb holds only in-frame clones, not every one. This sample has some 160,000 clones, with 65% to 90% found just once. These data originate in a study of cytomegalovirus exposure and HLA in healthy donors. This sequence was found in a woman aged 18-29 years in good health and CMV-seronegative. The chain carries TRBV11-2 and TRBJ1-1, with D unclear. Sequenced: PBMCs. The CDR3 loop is CASTPIRVAFF. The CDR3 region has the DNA TGTGCCAGCACCCCGATTAGAGTAGCTTTCTTT.